The rows below give T cell receptor beta chains drawn from one sample of a study of T cell responses to AZD1222 COVID-19 vaccine. Method: immunoSEQ multiplex PCR; TCRdb's copy keeps in-frame clones and lacks some. The sample records 130,000 or so clones, 89% being singletons. This material consisted of peripheral blood, taken 28 days after the second AZD1222 dose. Receptors originate from an adult who received the AZD1222 COVID-19 vaccine. Both conserved end residues are part of each CDR3. D genes are given only for firm matches. Some rows mark clone size as missing; the rest say once, few, many or name a class of expanded clone.

j_call,clone_size,v_call,d_call,cdr3_aa,cdr3_nt
TRBJ1-2,-,TRBV7-9,TRBD1,CASSFRDRVYYGYTF,TGTGCCAGCAGCTTTAGGGACAGGGTATACTATGGCTACACCTTC
TRBJ1-4,-,TRBV9,-,CASSGQFNEKLFF,TGTGCCAGCAGCGGACAGTTTAATGAAAAACTGTTTTTT
TRBJ1-2,-,TRBV5-5,TRBD1,CASRTTGTEYNGYTF,TGTGCCAGCAGAACAACCGGGACAGAATATAATGGCTACACCTTC
TRBJ1-2,-,TRBV6-5,-,CASSPQHGHGYTF,TGTGCCAGCAGTCCCCAACATGGGCATGGCTACACCTTC
TRBJ2-5,once,TRBV12-5,TRBD1,CASGSQLTGEYF,TGTGCTAGTGGTTCTCAACTGACAGGGGAGTACTTC
TRBJ1-6,once,TRBV2,TRBD1,CASNLRDRSSPLHF,TGTGCCAGCAATCTCCGGGACAGGTCTTCACCCCTCCACTTT
TRBJ2-1,-,TRBV5-1,TRBD2,CASSWGLAGGYNEQFF,TGCGCCAGCAGCTGGGGACTAGCGGGAGGGTACAATGAGCAGTTCTTC
TRBJ2-1,once,TRBV9,TRBD2,CASSVGLAGGNEQFF,TGTGCCAGCAGCGTCGGACTAGCGGGAGGAAATGAGCAGTTCTTC
TRBJ1-2,-,TRBV18,-,CASSPRPRAGYTF,TGTGCCAGCTCACCTCGGCCTCGGGCGGGCTACACCTTC
TRBJ1-4,-,TRBV6-5,TRBD1,CASSYNSGGANEKLFF,TGTGCCAGCAGTTACAACTCAGGGGGTGCTAATGAAAAACTGTTTTTT
TRBJ2-1,-,TRBV19,TRBD2,CASRDGTSGNNEQFF,TGTGCCAGTAGGGATGGGACTAGCGGTAACAATGAGCAGTTCTTC
TRBJ1-1,-,TRBV7-9,TRBD1,CASSGLGQGPVF,TGTGCCAGCAGCGGGCTAGGACAGGGACCTGTCTTT
TRBJ1-5,-,TRBV21-1,-,CASSNRDPQGSNQPQHF,TGTGCCAGCAGCAACCGAGACCCGCAGGGTAGCAATCAGCCCCAGCATTTT
TRBJ2-1,-,TRBV18,-,CASSPPGASSYNEQFF,TGTGCCAGCTCACCCCCCGGGGCCAGCTCCTACAATGAGCAGTTCTTC
TRBJ2-4,-,TRBV12-5,-,CASGLDRNIQYF,TGTGCTAGTGGTTTAGACAGAAACATTCAGTACTTC
TRBJ2-7,once,TRBV2,-,CASSPLGGANYEQYF,TGTGCCAGCAGCCCGTTGGGGGGAGCGAACTACGAGCAGTACTTC
TRBJ1-4,-,TRBV5-6,-,CASSLGHLNEKLFF,TGTGCCAGCAGCCTCGGACACCTTAATGAAAAACTGTTTTTT
TRBJ1-4,-,TRBV19,-,CASNLGGRNEKLFF,TGTGCCAGTAACTTGGGAGGGAGGAATGAAAAACTGTTTTTT
TRBJ2-1,once,TRBV4-2,TRBD2,CASSPTTYKRGGRLDEQFF,TGTGCCAGCAGCCCTACAACTTATAAGCGGGGGGGCCGTCTCGATGAGCAGTTCTTC
TRBJ1-3,few,TRBV18,-,CASSPPVGSGNTIYF,TGTGCCAGCTCACCACCGGTGGGTTCCGGAAACACCATATATTTT
TRBJ2-7,-,TRBV3-1/TRBV3-2,TRBD2,CASSQDPGLAGVGEQYF,TGTGCCAGCAGCCAAGATCCAGGACTAGCGGGAGTAGGCGAGCAGTACTTC
TRBJ1-3,-,TRBV19,-,CASSIFDTSGNTIYF,TGTGCCAGTAGTATTTTCGACACCTCTGGAAACACCATATATTTT
TRBJ1-5,-,TRBV12-5,-,CASGPGGVRNQPQHF,TGTGCTAGTGGTCCCGGGGGGGTTAGAAATCAGCCCCAGCATTTT
TRBJ2-5,-,TRBV7-2,-,CASSLGLPGSETQYF,TGTGCCAGCAGCTTAGGACTTCCAGGGAGCGAGACCCAGTACTTC